Sequencing of this TCR beta chain was carried out in a study of identical twins. Only a few counts were recorded for this clonotype. The antigen is undetermined. TCRdb redid the calling of the 5' RACE reads with MiXCR, one entry per CDR3 protein. The table includes 250,000 or so distinct CDR3 sequences, about 9% detected once. Regarding the study as a whole: Sequences that were beta out-of-frame showed weaker excess twin sharing.

This CDR3 is 19 amino acids long. Germline trimming cut 2 bases from V and 5 bases from J; bases unmatched to any gene: 12. Germline V gene data show CDR1 as MNHEY and CDR2 as SMNVEV (reference sequence). These same data were also listed under a study on yellow fever vaccine responses in identical twins.

The sample was CD8+ T cells sorted from blood. The rearrangement uses TRBV27 and TRBJ2-1; 13 bases are shared with TRBD2. This TCR derives from a woman under 30 in good health. The CDR3 sequence is CASSLNAGTSGNWHNEQFF. CDR3 DNA: TGTGCCAGCAGTTTAAACGCCGGGACTAGCGGGAACTGGCACAATGAGCAGTTCTTC.